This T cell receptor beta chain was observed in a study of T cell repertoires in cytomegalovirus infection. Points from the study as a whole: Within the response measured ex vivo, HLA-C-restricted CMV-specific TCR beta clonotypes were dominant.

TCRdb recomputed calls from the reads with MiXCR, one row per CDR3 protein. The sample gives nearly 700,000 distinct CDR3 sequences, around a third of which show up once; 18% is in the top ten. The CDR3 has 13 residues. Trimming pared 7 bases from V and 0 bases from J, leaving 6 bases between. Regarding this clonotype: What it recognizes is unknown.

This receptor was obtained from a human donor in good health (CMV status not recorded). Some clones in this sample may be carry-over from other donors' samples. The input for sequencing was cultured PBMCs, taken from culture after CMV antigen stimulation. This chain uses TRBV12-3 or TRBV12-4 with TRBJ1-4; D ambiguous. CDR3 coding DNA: TGTGCCAGCAAGGCTGCAACTAATGAAAAACTGTTTTTT. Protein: CASKAATNEKLFF.